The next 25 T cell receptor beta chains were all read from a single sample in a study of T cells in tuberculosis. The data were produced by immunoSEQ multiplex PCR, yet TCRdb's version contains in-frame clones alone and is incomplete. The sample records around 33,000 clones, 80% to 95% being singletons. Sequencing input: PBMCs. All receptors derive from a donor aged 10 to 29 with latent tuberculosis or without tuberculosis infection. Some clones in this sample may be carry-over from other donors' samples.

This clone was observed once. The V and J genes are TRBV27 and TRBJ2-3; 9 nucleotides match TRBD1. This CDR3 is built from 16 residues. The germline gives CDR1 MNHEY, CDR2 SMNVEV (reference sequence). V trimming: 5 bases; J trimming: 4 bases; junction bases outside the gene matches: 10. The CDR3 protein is CASSRHRGLGADTQYF. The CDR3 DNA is TGTGCCAGCAGTAGGCACAGGGGGCTGGGGGCAGATACGCAGTATTTT.

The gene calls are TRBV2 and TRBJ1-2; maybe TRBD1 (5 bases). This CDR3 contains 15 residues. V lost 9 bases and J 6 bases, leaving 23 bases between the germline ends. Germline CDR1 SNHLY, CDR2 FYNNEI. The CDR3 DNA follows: TGTGCCAGAAGGGGCGGGGGATCCATGCTCGATGGCTACACCTTC. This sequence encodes CARRGGGSMLDGYTF. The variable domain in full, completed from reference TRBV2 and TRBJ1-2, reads EPEVTQTPSHQVTQMGQEVILRCVPISNHLYFYWYRQILGQKVEFLVSFYNNEISEKSEIFDDQFSVERPDGSNFTLKIRSTKLEDSAMYFCARRGGGSMLDGYTFGSGTRLTVV.

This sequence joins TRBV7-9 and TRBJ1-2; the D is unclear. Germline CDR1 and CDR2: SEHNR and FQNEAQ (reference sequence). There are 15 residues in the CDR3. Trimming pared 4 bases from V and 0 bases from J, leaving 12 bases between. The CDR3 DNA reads TGTGCCAGCAGCTGGCCGCCGGGAGCTAACTATGGCTACACCTTC. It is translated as CASSWPPGANYGYTF.

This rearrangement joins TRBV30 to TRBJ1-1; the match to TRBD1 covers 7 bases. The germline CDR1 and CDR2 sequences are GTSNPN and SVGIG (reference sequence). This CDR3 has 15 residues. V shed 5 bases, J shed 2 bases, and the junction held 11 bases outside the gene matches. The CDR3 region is CAWGGVTGLNTEAFF. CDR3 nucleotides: TGTGCCTGGGGGGGAGTGACAGGGCTAAACACTGAAGCTTTCTTT.

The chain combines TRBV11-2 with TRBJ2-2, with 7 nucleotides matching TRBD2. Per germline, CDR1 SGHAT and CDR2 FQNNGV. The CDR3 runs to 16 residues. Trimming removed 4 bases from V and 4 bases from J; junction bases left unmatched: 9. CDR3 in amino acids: CASSSTAGISTGELFF. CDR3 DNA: TGTGCCAGCAGCTCGACAGCGGGGATCAGCACCGGGGAGCTGTTTTTT.

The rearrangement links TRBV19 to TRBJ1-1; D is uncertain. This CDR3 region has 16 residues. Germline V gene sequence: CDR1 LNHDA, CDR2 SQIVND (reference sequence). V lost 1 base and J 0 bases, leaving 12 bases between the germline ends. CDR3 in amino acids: CASSIAQQLLNTEAFF. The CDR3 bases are TGTGCCAGTAGTATAGCCCAACAGTTATTGAACACTGAAGCTTTCTTT.

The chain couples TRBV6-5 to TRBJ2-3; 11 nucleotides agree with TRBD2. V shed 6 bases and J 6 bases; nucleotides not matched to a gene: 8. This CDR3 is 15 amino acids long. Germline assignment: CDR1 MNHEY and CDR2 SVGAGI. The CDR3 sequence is CASSLRLAGLDTQYF. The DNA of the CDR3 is TGTGCCAGCAGCCTCAGACTAGCGGGGTTGGATACGCAGTATTTT.

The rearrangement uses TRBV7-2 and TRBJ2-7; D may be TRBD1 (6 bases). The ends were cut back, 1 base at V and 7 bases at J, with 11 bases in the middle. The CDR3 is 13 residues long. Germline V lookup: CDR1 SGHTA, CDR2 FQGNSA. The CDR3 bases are TGTGCCAGCAGCTTAGGATGGGGGCGAGAGCAGTACTTC. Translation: CASSLGWGREQYF.

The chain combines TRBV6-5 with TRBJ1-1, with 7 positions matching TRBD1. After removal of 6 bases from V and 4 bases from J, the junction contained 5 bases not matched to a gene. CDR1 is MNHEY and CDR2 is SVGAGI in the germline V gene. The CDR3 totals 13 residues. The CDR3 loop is CASRTGLGTEAFF. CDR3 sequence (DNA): TGTGCCAGCAGGACAGGGCTTGGCACTGAAGCTTTCTTT.

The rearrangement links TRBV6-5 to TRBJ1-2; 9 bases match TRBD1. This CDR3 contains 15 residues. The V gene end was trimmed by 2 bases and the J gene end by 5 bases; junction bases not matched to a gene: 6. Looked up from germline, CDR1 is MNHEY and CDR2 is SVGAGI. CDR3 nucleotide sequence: TGTGCCAGCAGTTACACAGGGGGCCTCGGATATGGCTACACCTTC. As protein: CASSYTGGLGYGYTF.

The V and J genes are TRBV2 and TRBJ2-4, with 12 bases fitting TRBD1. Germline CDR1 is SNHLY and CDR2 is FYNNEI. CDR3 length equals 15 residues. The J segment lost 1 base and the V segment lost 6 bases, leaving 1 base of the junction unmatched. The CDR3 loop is CASRGQGAAKNIQYF. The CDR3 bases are TGTGCCAGCAGGGGACAGGGGGCCGCCAAAAACATTCAGTACTTC.

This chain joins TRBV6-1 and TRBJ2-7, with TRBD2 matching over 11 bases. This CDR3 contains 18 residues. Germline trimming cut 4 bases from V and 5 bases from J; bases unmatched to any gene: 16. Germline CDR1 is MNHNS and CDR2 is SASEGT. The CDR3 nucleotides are TGTGCCAGCAGTGCGCGGGTAGGGACTAGCGGCGTCGGACACGAGCAGTACTTC. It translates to CASSARVGTSGVGHEQYF.

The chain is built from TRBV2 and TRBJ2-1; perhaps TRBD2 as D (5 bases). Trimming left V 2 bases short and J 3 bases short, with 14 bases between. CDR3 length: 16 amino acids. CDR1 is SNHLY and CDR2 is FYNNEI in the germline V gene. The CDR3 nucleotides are TGTGCCAGCAGTGAAAGCCGGGATCCGTACTACAATGAGCAGTTCTTC. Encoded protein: CASSESRDPYYNEQFF.

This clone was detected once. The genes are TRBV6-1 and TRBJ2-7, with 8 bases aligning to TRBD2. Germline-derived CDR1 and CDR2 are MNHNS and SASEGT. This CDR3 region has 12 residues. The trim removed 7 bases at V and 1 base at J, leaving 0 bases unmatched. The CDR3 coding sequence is TGTGCCAGCAAGCGGGAGTCCTACGAGCAGTACTTC. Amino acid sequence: CASKRESYEQYF.

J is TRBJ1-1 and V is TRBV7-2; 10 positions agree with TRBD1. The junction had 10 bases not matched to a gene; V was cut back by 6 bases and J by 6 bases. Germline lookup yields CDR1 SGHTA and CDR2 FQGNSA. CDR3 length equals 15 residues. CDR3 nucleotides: TGTGCCAGCAGTCGTCCGGGACAGGGGAGGGCTGAAGCTTTCTTT. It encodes CASSRPGQGRAEAFF.

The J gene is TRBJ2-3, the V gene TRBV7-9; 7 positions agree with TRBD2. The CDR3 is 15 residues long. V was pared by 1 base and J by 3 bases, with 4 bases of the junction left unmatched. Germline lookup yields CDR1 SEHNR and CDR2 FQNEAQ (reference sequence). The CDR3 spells CASSLGAGVTDTQYF. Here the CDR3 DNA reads TGTGCCAGCAGCTTAGGGGCGGGAGTGACAGATACGCAGTATTTT.

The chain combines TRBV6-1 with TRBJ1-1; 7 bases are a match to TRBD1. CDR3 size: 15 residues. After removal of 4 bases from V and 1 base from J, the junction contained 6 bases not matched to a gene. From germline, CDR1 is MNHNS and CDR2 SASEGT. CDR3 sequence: CASSVLTGSNTEAFF. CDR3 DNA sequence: TGTGCCAGCAGTGTGTTGACAGGGTCGAACACTGAAGCTTTCTTT.

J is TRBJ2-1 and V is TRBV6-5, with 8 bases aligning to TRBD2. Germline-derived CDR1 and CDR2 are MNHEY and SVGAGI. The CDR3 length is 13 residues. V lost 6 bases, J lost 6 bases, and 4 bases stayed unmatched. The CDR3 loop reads CASRPGTSNEQFF. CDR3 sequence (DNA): TGTGCCAGCAGGCCTGGGACTAGCAATGAGCAGTTCTTC.

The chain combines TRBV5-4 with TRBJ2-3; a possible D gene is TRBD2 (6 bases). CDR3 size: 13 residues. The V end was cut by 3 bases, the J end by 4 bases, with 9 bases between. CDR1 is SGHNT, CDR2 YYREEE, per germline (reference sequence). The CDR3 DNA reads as TGTGCCAGCAGCTCGGGAGCCCCAGATACGCAGTATTTT. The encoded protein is CASSSGAPDTQYF.

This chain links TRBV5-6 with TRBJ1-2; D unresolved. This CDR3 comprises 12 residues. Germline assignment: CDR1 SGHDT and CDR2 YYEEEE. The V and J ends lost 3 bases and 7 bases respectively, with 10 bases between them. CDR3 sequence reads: CASSSQPGGYTF. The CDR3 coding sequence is TGTGCCAGCAGCTCCCAACCGGGTGGCTACACCTTC.

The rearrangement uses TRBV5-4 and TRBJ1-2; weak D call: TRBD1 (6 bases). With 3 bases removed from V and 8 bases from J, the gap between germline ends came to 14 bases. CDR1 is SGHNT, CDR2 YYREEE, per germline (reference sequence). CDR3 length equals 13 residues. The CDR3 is CASSSAGAQGYTF. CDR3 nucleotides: TGTGCCAGCAGCTCCGCGGGGGCGCAGGGCTACACCTTC.

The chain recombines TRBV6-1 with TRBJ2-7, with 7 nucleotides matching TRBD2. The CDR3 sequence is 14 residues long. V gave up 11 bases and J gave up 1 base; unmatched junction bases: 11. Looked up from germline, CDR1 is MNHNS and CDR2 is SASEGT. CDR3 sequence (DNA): TGTGCCCCCGGGGCCCTAGCGGATTCCTACGAGCAGTACTTC. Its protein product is CAPGALADSYEQYF.

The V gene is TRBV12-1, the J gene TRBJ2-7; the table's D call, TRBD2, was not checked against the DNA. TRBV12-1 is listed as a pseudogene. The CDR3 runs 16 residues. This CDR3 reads CASSFAPRGATYEQYF. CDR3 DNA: TGTGCCAGCAGCTTTGCGCCCCGGGGGGCGACCTACGAGCAGTACTTC.

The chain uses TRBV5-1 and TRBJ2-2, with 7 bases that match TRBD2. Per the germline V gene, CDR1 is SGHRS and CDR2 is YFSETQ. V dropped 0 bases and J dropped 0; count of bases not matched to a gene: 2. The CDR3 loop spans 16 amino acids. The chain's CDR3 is CASSLVAGANTGELFF. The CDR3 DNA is TGCGCCAGCAGCTTGGTCGCGGGGGCGAACACCGGGGAGCTGTTTTTT.

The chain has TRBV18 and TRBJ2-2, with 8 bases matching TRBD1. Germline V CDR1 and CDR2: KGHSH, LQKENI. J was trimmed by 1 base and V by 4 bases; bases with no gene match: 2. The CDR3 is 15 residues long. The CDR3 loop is CASSLGQGNTGELFF. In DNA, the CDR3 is TGTGCCAGCTCACTTGGACAGGGGAACACCGGGGAGCTGTTTTTT.